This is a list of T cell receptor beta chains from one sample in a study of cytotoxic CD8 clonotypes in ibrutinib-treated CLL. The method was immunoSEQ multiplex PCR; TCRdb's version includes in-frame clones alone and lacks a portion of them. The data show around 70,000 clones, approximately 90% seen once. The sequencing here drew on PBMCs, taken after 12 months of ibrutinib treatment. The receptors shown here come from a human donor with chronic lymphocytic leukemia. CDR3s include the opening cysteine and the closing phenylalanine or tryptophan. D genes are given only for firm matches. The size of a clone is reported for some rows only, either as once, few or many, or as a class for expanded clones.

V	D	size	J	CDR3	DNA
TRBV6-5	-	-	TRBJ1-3	CASSYGPQPSGNTIYF	TGTGCCAGCAGTTATGGGCCGCAACCCTCTGGAAACACCATATATTTT
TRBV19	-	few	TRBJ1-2	CASRLQAGNYGYTF	TGTGCCAGTAGACTTCAAGCAGGGAACTATGGCTACACCTTC
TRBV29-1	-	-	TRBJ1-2	CSVSRDGSYTF	TGCAGCGTTAGCCGGGACGGCTCCTACACCTTC
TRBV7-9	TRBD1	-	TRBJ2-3	CASSLELGRQGSTDTQYF	TGTGCCAGCAGCTTAGAGTTGGGTAGACAGGGGAGCACAGATACGCAGTATTTT
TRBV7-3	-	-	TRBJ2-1	CASSSQPTRTYNEQFF	TGTGCCAGCAGCTCCCAACCGACTAGAACCTACAATGAGCAGTTCTTC
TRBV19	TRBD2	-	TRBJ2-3	CASSRTSGRTDTQYF	TGTGCCAGTAGTCGGACTAGCGGGAGAACAGATACGCAGTATTTT
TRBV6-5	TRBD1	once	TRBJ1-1	CASSYPGGGNTEAFF	TGTGCCAGCAGTTACCCAGGGGGCGGGAACACTGAAGCTTTCTTT
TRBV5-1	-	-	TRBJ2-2	CASTGQGGNTGELFF	TGCGCCAGCACCGGGCAGGGGGGCAACACCGGGGAGCTGTTTTTT
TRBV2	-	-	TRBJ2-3	CASSEFETRPTDTQYF	TGTGCCAGCAGTGAATTCGAGACTAGACCCACAGATACGCAGTATTTT
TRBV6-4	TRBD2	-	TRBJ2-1	CASSETRSGGNEQFF	TGTGCCAGCAGTGAGACTAGGTCGGGGGGTAATGAGCAGTTCTTC
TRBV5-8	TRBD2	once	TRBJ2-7	CASSPSLGRVQQYF	TGTGCCAGCAGCCCCTCGCTCGGGAGGGTTCAGCAGTACTTC
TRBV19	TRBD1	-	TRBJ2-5	CASSIYRGSPQPRETQYF	TGTGCCAGTAGTATCTACAGGGGATCCCCACAGCCAAGAGAGACCCAGTACTTC
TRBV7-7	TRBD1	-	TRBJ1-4	CASRPYLGGENEKLFF	TGTGCTAGCAGACCGTACCTAGGGGGCGAGAATGAAAAACTGTTTTTT
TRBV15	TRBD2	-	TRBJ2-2	CATSRDPWTSGNTGELFF	TGTGCCACCAGCAGAGATCCCTGGACTAGCGGGAACACCGGGGAGCTGTTTTTT
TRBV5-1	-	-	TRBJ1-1	CASSLGAGENTEAFF	TGCGCCAGCAGCTTGGGGGCAGGAGAGAACACTGAAGCTTTCTTT
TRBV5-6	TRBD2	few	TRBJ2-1	CASSLYLGRAQFF	TGTGCCAGCAGCTTATACCTCGGGAGGGCCCAGTTCTTC
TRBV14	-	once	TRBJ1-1	CASSQGARRVAEAFF	TGTGCCAGCAGCCAAGGAGCCCGGAGGGTGGCGGAAGCTTTCTTT
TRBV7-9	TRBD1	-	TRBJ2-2	CASSRPGTAMTGELFF	TGTGCCAGCAGCCGACCCGGGACAGCCATGACCGGGGAGCTGTTTTTT
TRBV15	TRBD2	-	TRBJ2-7	CATSSPPGASGRKKYEQYF	TGTGCCACCAGCAGTCCCCCCGGAGCTAGCGGGAGGAAAAAATACGAGCAGTACTTC
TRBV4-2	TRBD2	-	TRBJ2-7	CASSQDVSGRSPYEQYF	TGTGCCAGCAGCCAAGATGTTAGCGGGAGGTCCCCCTACGAGCAGTACTTC
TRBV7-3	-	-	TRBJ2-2	CASSLRGDDDTGELFF	TGTGCCAGCAGCTTAAGGGGGGACGATGACACCGGGGAGCTGTTTTTT
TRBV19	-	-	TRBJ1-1	CASSKQVMNTEAFF	TGTGCCAGTAGTAAACAGGTTATGAACACTGAAGCTTTCTTT
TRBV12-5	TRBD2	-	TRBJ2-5	CASSGGFQETQYF	TGTGCTAGCTCGGGGGGTTTCCAAGAGACCCAGTACTTC
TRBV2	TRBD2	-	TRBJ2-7	CASSGASGAFEQYF	TGTGCCAGCAGTGGGGCTAGCGGCGCTTTCGAGCAGTACTTC
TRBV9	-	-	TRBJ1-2	CASSVGPGTNYGYTF	TGTGCCAGCAGCGTAGGCCCGGGGACCAACTATGGCTACACCTTC
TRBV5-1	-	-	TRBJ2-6	CASSAGGSGANVLTF	TGCGCCAGCAGCGCTGGGGGAAGTGGGGCCAACGTCCTGACTTTC
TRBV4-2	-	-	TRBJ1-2	CASSQEEGYGYTF	TGTGCCAGCAGCCAAGAGGAGGGCTATGGCTACACCTTC
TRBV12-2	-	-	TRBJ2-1	CASRHRDRDNEQFF	TGTGCAAGTCGCCATAGAGACAGGGACAATGAGCAGTTCTTC
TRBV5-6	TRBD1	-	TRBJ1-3	CASSRGTVGNTIYF	TGTGCCAGCAGCCGAGGGACAGTTGGAAACACCATATATTTT
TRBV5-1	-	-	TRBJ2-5	CASRSRTDLFQETQYF	TGCGCCAGCAGATCCCGGACAGATCTCTTTCAAGAGACCCAGTACTTC
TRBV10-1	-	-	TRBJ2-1	CASSAYGRQFF	TGCGCCAGCAGTGCGTACGGGCGGCAGTTCTTC
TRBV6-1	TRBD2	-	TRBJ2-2	CASSGQGPGLAGEVGELFF	TGTGCCAGCAGTGGACAGGGTCCGGGACTAGCGGGAGAGGTCGGGGAGCTGTTTTTT
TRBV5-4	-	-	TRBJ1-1	CASSSSLNTEAFF	TGTGCCAGCAGTTCGAGCCTGAACACTGAAGCTTTCTTT